A selection of T cell receptor beta chains follows, all from one sample in a study of T cells in Graves' hyperthyroidism and ophthalmopathy. TCRdb recomputed calls from the multiplex PCR reads with MiXCR, one row per CDR3 protein. This sample has 480,000 or so distinct CDR3 sequences, with over 35% found just once. The sample taken for sequencing was peripheral blood or thyroid tissue (not recorded which). The receptor source for this set is an adult woman with Graves' disease, either hyperthyroidism or ophthalmopathy (not recorded which). Each CDR3 is given with its conserved first and last residue. A D gene is named only where the DNA matches it firmly. Clone size appears in some rows only: once, few, many, or a class for an expanded clone.

abundance	d_gene	v_gene	j_gene	CDR3aa	CDR3nt
many	-	TRBV7-3	TRBJ1-1	CASSSSLNTEAFF	TGTGCCAGCAGCTCATCGTTGAACACTGAAGCTTTCTTT
-	-	TRBV29-1	TRBJ2-7	CSGRDTISHEQYF	TGCAGCGGGCGGGACACAATTTCCCACGAGCAGTACTTC
-	TRBD1	TRBV25-1	TRBJ2-7	CASSADRGAYEQYF	TGTGCCAGCAGTGCCGACAGGGGGGCATACGAGCAGTACTTC
-	-	TRBV10-2	TRBJ2-7	CASSESDRYEQYF	TGCGCCAGCAGTGAATCGGACCGCTACGAGCAGTACTTC
many	TRBD1	TRBV20-1	TRBJ2-5	CTATGQGETQYF	TGCACAGCTACGGGACAGGGAGAGACCCAGTACTTC
-	-	TRBV7-8	TRBJ2-5	CASRATGTRVETQYF	TGTGCCAGCAGAGCCACAGGGACAAGGGTGGAGACCCAGTACTTC
many	-	TRBV15	TRBJ1-2	CATSRATGLDGYTF	TGTGCCACCAGCAGGGCCACAGGGCTCGATGGCTACACCTTC
many	TRBD2	TRBV4-3	TRBJ2-7	CASSQGQGLAEQYF	TGCGCCAGCAGCCAAGGGCAGGGACTAGCGGAGCAGTACTTC
-	-	TRBV30	TRBJ1-6	CAWNGVLSYNSPLHF	TGTGCCTGGAACGGTGTTCTTTCCTATAATTCACCCCTCCACTTT
many	TRBD2	TRBV5-1	TRBJ2-7	CASNRGSAQRYEQYF	TGCGCCAGCAACCGCGGGAGCGCGCAACGCTACGAGCAGTACTTC
many	-	TRBV19	TRBJ2-7	CASSTTGREPYEQYF	TGTGCCAGTAGCACCACAGGCCGGGAACCCTACGAGCAGTACTTC
many	-	TRBV12-3/TRBV12-4	TRBJ1-1	CASKDGTNTEAFF	TGTGCCAGCAAGGACGGAACGAACACTGAAGCTTTCTTT
-	TRBD1	TRBV10-3	TRBJ1-6	CATRPGTEISPLHF	TGTGCCACCAGGCCCGGGACAGAAATCTCACCCCTCCACTTT
many	-	TRBV15	TRBJ2-7	CATSRAGGLLYEQYF	TGTGCCACCAGCAGAGCGGGGGGCTTGCTCTACGAGCAGTACTTC
many	TRBD2	TRBV7-2	TRBJ2-7	CASSLVASGTYEQYF	TGTGCCAGCAGCTTAGTAGCTAGCGGCACCTACGAGCAGTACTTC
once	TRBD1	TRBV25-1	TRBJ1-6	CASSEPGVNYSRTGGNSPLHF	TGTGCCAGCAGTGAACCAGGGGTGAATTATAGCCGGACAGGGGGCAATTCACCCCTCCACTTT
-	-	TRBV25-1	TRBJ2-2	CASVGQNTGELFF	TGTGCCAGCGTCGGACAGAACACCGGGGAGCTGTTTTTT
many	TRBD2	TRBV12-3/TRBV12-4	TRBJ2-5	CASSTQGRGQETQYF	TGTGCCAGCAGTACCCAAGGGCGGGGGCAAGAGACCCAGTACTTC
-	-	TRBV2	TRBJ1-4	CASSEEGLGNEKLFF	TGTGCCAGCAGTGAAGAGGGCCTGGGAAATGAAAAACTGTTTTTT
-	-	TRBV20-1	TRBJ1-4	CSVRGAGEKLFF	TGCAGCGTTCGGGGGGCGGGTGAAAAACTGTTTTTT
-	-	TRBV10-3	TRBJ1-6	CASSYLGRNSPLHF	TGTGCCAGCAGTTACCTCGGGCGTAATTCACCCCTCCACTTT
many	-	TRBV19	TRBJ1-5	CASSTGSNQPQHF	TGTGCCAGTAGTACCGGTAGCAATCAGCCCCAGCATTTT
-	TRBD1	TRBV20-1	TRBJ2-7	CSASGRHRDSPYEQYF	TGCAGTGCTAGTGGCCGACACCGGGACAGTCCCTACGAGCAGTACTTC
-	TRBD2	TRBV10-3	TRBJ2-5	CAISLRTSNQETQYF	TGTGCCATCAGTTTAAGGACTAGCAACCAAGAGACCCAGTACTTC
many	-	TRBV6-5	TRBJ2-5	CASSRTGYQETQYF	TGTGCCAGCAGTCGGACTGGGTACCAAGAGACCCAGTACTTC
many	-	TRBV20-1	TRBJ1-4	CSARDGNRGNEKLFF	TGCAGTGCTAGAGATGGGAATAGGGGCAATGAAAAACTGTTTTTT
many	-	TRBV20-1	TRBJ1-1	CSARVAGNTEAFF	TGCAGTGCTAGAGTTGCAGGGAACACTGAAGCTTTCTTT
-	-	TRBV29-1	TRBJ2-7	CSVVQAISYEQYF	TGCAGCGTTGTCCAGGCGATCTCCTACGAGCAGTACTTC
few	TRBD1	TRBV10-3	TRBJ1-5	CAISTGDGQPQHF	TGTGCCATCAGTACAGGGGATGGTCAGCCCCAGCATTTT
few	-	TRBV2	TRBJ1-1	CASTLRGNTEAFF	TGTGCCAGCACCCTGAGGGGGAACACTGAAGCTTTCTTT
many	-	TRBV7-6	TRBJ1-5	CASSLRRGQPQHF	TGTGCCAGCAGCTTGCGGCGGGGGCAGCCCCAGCATTTT
-	TRBD1	TRBV4-3	TRBJ1-3	CASSQVWRDRGLPSSGNTIYF	TGCGCCAGCAGCCAAGTCTGGAGGGACAGGGGGCTGCCCAGCTCTGGAAACACCATATATTTT
few	TRBD2	TRBV25-1	TRBJ2-7	CASSDWAGGVNEQYF	TGTGCCAGCAGTGATTGGGCGGGAGGAGTAAACGAGCAGTACTTC
once	TRBD2	TRBV7-9	TRBJ2-7	CASSYGTSGGPSVDDEQYF	TGTGCCAGCAGTTACGGGACTAGCGGGGGCCCATCGGTTGACGACGAGCAGTACTTC
few	TRBD2	TRBV2	TRBJ2-3	CASSEMAGVLTDTQYF	TGTGCCAGCAGTGAGATGGCGGGAGTGCTCACAGATACGCAGTATTTT
many	TRBD1	TRBV5-1	TRBJ2-2	CASSQGTENTGELFF	TGCGCCAGCAGCCAAGGGACAGAGAACACCGGGGAGCTGTTTTTT
many	-	TRBV4-2	TRBJ2-7	CASSQDGAEYEQYF	TGTGCCAGCAGCCAAGATGGGGCAGAATACGAGCAGTACTTC
many	TRBD1	TRBV4-1	TRBJ1-6	CASSQGTGVYNSPLHF	TGTGCCAGCAGCCAAGGAACAGGGGTCTATAATTCACCCCTCCACTTT
few	TRBD1	TRBV6-6	TRBJ1-2	CASSYAGGNGYTF	TGTGCCAGCAGTTACGCAGGGGGGAATGGCTACACCTTC
many	-	TRBV6-1	TRBJ1-5	CASSGPGADQPQHF	TGTGCCAGCAGTGGCCCGGGGGCGGATCAGCCCCAGCATTTT
-	-	TRBV7-9	TRBJ1-1	CASSAGTGNTEAFF	TGTGCCAGCAGTGCCGGGACGGGGAACACTGAAGCTTTCTTT
-	-	TRBV9	TRBJ2-2	CASSVDGRVGYNELFF	TGTGCCAGCAGCGTAGATGGCAGGGTGGGCTACAATGAGCTGTTTTTT
few	-	TRBV30	TRBJ2-7	CAWLSGPTYEQYF	TGTGCCTGGTTGTCAGGACCTACCTACGAGCAGTACTTC